This is a list of T cell receptor beta chains from one sample in a study of cytomegalovirus exposure and HLA in healthy donors. Sequencing used immunoSEQ multiplex PCR; TCRdb keeps in-frame clones, though not all of them. This sample has about 120,000 clones, with 65% to 80% found just once. The specimen was PBMCs. Every receptor here comes from a man in his sixties in good health and CMV-seropositive. CDR3s include the opening cysteine and the closing phenylalanine or tryptophan. The order of the fields is clone size, D gene, J gene, V gene, CDR3 DNA, CDR3 protein. D genes are given only for firm matches. Clone size is given for some rows only: seen once, a few or many times, or a class if the clone is expanded.

abundance: -
d_gene: TRBD1
j_gene: TRBJ2-7
v_gene: TRBV11-3
CDR3nt: TGTGCCAGCAGCTTAGATGGGACAGGGCAATACGAGCAGTACTTC
CDR3aa: CASSLDGTGQYEQYF

abundance: -
d_gene: -
j_gene: TRBJ2-7
v_gene: TRBV7-2
CDR3nt: TGTGCCAGCAGCCCCGGACTTGTCTCCTACGAGCAGTACTTC
CDR3aa: CASSPGLVSYEQYF

abundance: -
d_gene: TRBD2
j_gene: TRBJ2-1
v_gene: TRBV14
CDR3nt: TGTGCCAGCAGCCAGATAGCGGGATGGTCCTACAATGAGCAGTTCTTC
CDR3aa: CASSQIAGWSYNEQFF

abundance: -
d_gene: -
j_gene: TRBJ2-7
v_gene: TRBV6-5
CDR3nt: TGTGCCAGCAGTGGACTCTACGAGCAGTACTTC
CDR3aa: CASSGLYEQYF

abundance: -
d_gene: -
j_gene: TRBJ1-1
v_gene: TRBV4-1
CDR3nt: TGCGCCAGCAGCATTTCGGGGGTCGGCACTGAAGCTTTCTTT
CDR3aa: CASSISGVGTEAFF

abundance: once
d_gene: TRBD2
j_gene: TRBJ2-1
v_gene: TRBV19
CDR3nt: TGTGCCAGTAGTCGGGAGGGGTACGGGCGGGGGATTGAGTTCTTC
CDR3aa: CASSREGYGRGIEFF

abundance: -
d_gene: TRBD1
j_gene: TRBJ2-6
v_gene: TRBV7-8
CDR3nt: TGTGCCAGCTCTCCCGGGACAGGTTACTCTGGGGCCAACGTCCTGACTTTC
CDR3aa: CASSPGTGYSGANVLTF

abundance: -
d_gene: -
j_gene: TRBJ1-1
v_gene: TRBV28
CDR3nt: TGTGCCAGTGAGAGGGGGGGCTATGACACTGAAGCTTTCTTT
CDR3aa: CASERGGYDTEAFF

abundance: -
d_gene: TRBD1
j_gene: TRBJ2-7
v_gene: TRBV27
CDR3nt: TGTGCCAGCAGTCCAGGGGGCGGGATGGGGCGCGAGCAGTACTTC
CDR3aa: CASSPGGGMGREQYF

abundance: -
d_gene: TRBD1
j_gene: TRBJ2-1
v_gene: TRBV2
CDR3nt: TGTGCCAGCAGGAGGACAGGCGTGGGCGATGAGCAGTTCTTC
CDR3aa: CASRRTGVGDEQFF

abundance: -
d_gene: -
j_gene: TRBJ2-1
v_gene: TRBV25-1
CDR3nt: TGTGCCAGCAGTGAGACTTCGGGGAGCTCCTACAATGAGCAGTTCTTC
CDR3aa: CASSETSGSSYNEQFF

abundance: -
d_gene: -
j_gene: TRBJ2-7
v_gene: TRBV19
CDR3nt: TGTGCCAGTAGTATCCAGGGCAGCGTATACGAGCAGTACTTC
CDR3aa: CASSIQGSVYEQYF

abundance: -
d_gene: TRBD1
j_gene: TRBJ1-3
v_gene: TRBV6-5
CDR3nt: TGTGCCAGCACCGAACAGGGGGCGCGGGGAAACACCATATATTTT
CDR3aa: CASTEQGARGNTIYF

abundance: -
d_gene: TRBD1
j_gene: TRBJ2-1
v_gene: TRBV5-1
CDR3nt: TGCGCCAGCAGCCGGGACAGGGGGCCATACAATGAGCAGTTCTTC
CDR3aa: CASSRDRGPYNEQFF

abundance: -
d_gene: TRBD1
j_gene: TRBJ2-5
v_gene: TRBV30
CDR3nt: TGTGCCTCCACTGGGGACAGGGGTAACCAAGAGACCCAGTACTTC
CDR3aa: CASTGDRGNQETQYF

abundance: few
d_gene: -
j_gene: TRBJ1-2
v_gene: TRBV19
CDR3nt: TGTGCCAGTAGTATTCGGCAGGGTAACGGCTACACCTTC
CDR3aa: CASSIRQGNGYTF

abundance: few
d_gene: -
j_gene: TRBJ1-1
v_gene: TRBV5-5
CDR3nt: TGTGCCAGCAGCTTGGCGGACACCACTGAAGCTTTCTTT
CDR3aa: CASSLADTTEAFF

abundance: few
d_gene: TRBD2
j_gene: TRBJ2-3
v_gene: TRBV7-8
CDR3nt: TGTGCCAGCAGCCTCGGGACTAGCGGGGGGGTCACAGATACGCAGTATTTT
CDR3aa: CASSLGTSGGVTDTQYF

abundance: -
d_gene: -
j_gene: TRBJ2-2
v_gene: TRBV19
CDR3nt: TGTGCCAGTAGTATTAGCAGGGGGGTCGGCGGGGAGCTGTTTTTT
CDR3aa: CASSISRGVGGELFF

abundance: -
d_gene: TRBD1
j_gene: TRBJ2-7
v_gene: TRBV15
CDR3nt: TGTGCCACCAGCAGAGATTCCCCCACCCGAACAGGGGGCACCTACGAGCAGTACTTC
CDR3aa: CATSRDSPTRTGGTYEQYF

abundance: -
d_gene: TRBD2
j_gene: TRBJ2-7
v_gene: TRBV30
CDR3nt: TGTGCCTGGAGTGTACATAGCGGGACCGAGCAGTACTTC
CDR3aa: CAWSVHSGTEQYF

abundance: once
d_gene: -
j_gene: TRBJ1-1
v_gene: TRBV2
CDR3nt: TGTGCCAGCAGTGAAATGGAGGGGCTTGAAGCTTTCTTT
CDR3aa: CASSEMEGLEAFF

abundance: -
d_gene: TRBD1
j_gene: TRBJ1-2
v_gene: TRBV2
CDR3nt: TGTGCCAGCAGTAAGGGACAGGGGAGAGGCTACACCTTC
CDR3aa: CASSKGQGRGYTF

abundance: few
d_gene: TRBD1
j_gene: TRBJ1-3
v_gene: TRBV9
CDR3nt: TGTGCCAGCAGCGCCTCGACAGGGTCCGGAAACACCATATATTTT
CDR3aa: CASSASTGSGNTIYF

abundance: -
d_gene: -
j_gene: TRBJ1-2
v_gene: TRBV7-9
CDR3nt: TGTGCCAGCAGCTTAGAGGGGTATCGGGGCTACACCTTC
CDR3aa: CASSLEGYRGYTF

abundance: -
d_gene: TRBD2
j_gene: TRBJ2-2
v_gene: TRBV5-1
CDR3nt: TGCGCCAGCAGCCCCCCGGTAGCGGGAGGGCCCACCGGGGAGCTGTTTTTT
CDR3aa: CASSPPVAGGPTGELFF

abundance: many
d_gene: -
j_gene: TRBJ2-1
v_gene: TRBV7-9
CDR3nt: TGTGCCAGCAGCTGGACAGAACAACCGTATGAGCAGTTCTTC
CDR3aa: CASSWTEQPYEQFF

abundance: -
d_gene: -
j_gene: TRBJ2-7
v_gene: TRBV10-2
CDR3nt: TGCGCCAGCAGGGGGGCAGGGTACCACTACGAGCAGTACTTC
CDR3aa: CASRGAGYHYEQYF

abundance: -
d_gene: TRBD2
j_gene: TRBJ2-1
v_gene: TRBV5-1
CDR3nt: TGCGCCAGCAGCTCGACTAGCGGGATAGGCTATGAGCAGTTCTTC
CDR3aa: CASSSTSGIGYEQFF

abundance: -
d_gene: -
j_gene: TRBJ1-5
v_gene: TRBV7-8
CDR3nt: TGTGCCAGCAGCTTAGAGGAGGGATCATCAGTTGTTAGCAATCAGCCCCAGCATTTT
CDR3aa: CASSLEEGSSVVSNQPQHF

abundance: -
d_gene: -
j_gene: TRBJ2-7
v_gene: TRBV2
CDR3nt: TGTGCCGGACGGGACTTTTCCTACGAGCAGTACTTC
CDR3aa: CAGRDFSYEQYF

abundance: -
d_gene: -
j_gene: TRBJ2-2
v_gene: TRBV5-1
CDR3nt: TGCGCCAGCAGCTTGGACAGGGTGCCCGGGGAGCTGTTTTTT
CDR3aa: CASSLDRVPGELFF

abundance: -
d_gene: TRBD2
j_gene: TRBJ2-5
v_gene: TRBV5-1
CDR3nt: TGCGCCAGCAGCTTCCGACTAGCGGGAGATAGTAAGACCCAGTACTTC
CDR3aa: CASSFRLAGDSKTQYF

abundance: -
d_gene: -
j_gene: TRBJ2-1
v_gene: TRBV9
CDR3nt: TGTGCCAGCAGCGTAACTAATTACAATGAGCAGTTCTTC
CDR3aa: CASSVTNYNEQFF

abundance: once
d_gene: -
j_gene: TRBJ2-1
v_gene: TRBV27
CDR3nt: TGTGCCAGCAGTACCACTTACTCCTACAATGAGCAGTTCTTC
CDR3aa: CASSTTYSYNEQFF